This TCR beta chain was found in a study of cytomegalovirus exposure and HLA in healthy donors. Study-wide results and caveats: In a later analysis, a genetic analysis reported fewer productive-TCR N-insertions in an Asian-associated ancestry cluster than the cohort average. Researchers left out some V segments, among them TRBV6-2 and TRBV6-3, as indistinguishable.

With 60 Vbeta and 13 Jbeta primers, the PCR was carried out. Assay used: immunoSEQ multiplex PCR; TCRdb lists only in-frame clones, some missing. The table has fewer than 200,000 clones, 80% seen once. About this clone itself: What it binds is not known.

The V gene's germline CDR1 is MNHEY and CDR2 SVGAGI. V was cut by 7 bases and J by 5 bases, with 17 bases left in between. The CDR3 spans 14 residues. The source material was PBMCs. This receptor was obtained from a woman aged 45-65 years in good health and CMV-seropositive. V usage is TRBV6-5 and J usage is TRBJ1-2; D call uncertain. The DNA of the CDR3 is TGTGCCAGCACTCGAGGCCCGGGAGATTATGGCTACACCTTC. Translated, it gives CASTRGPGDYGYTF.